One and the same sample provided the 29 T cell receptor beta chains below, sequenced in a study of Graves' ophthalmopathy and Graves' hyperthyroidism. The authors amplified TCR beta CDR3 regions, and they did so from RNA transcripts for repertoire sequencing. Second-round multiplex PCR came after a first-round RT-PCR that employed HTBI primers. TCRdb re-derived calls from the multiplex PCR reads in MiXCR, one entry per CDR3 protein. The top ten hold approximately 12% of the sample, which has over a million distinct CDR3 sequences, about 36% seen once. Specimen: peripheral blood or thyroid tissue (not recorded which). Receptor source: an adult man with Graves' hyperthyroidism.

The chain is built from TRBV10-3 and TRBJ1-6; the D gene is possibly TRBD1 (5 bases). Germline CDR1 is ENHRY and CDR2 is SYGVKD. Trimming took 11 bases from V and 7 from J, leaving 9 bases between them. The CDR3 runs 11 residues. The CDR3 loop reads CAAPGNSPLHF. In nucleotides, the CDR3 is TGTGCCGCACCAGGGAATTCACCCCTCCACTTT.

In the case of this clonotype: A single base separates this from a much larger clone, so it may be a read error. The CDR3 carries no conserved terminal phenylalanine or tryptophan, so it likely arises from a read error. This chain joins TRBV20-1 and TRBJ2-5; D possibly matches TRBD1 or TRBD2 (5 bases each). Trimming stripped 4 bases from V and 2 bases from J, with 17 bases between. CDR1 is DFQATT, CDR2 SNEGSKA, per germline (reference sequence). The CDR3 covers 15 residues. In DNA, the CDR3 is TGCAGTGCTAAAGCTAGGGACCCAGCTCAAGAGACCCAGTACCTC. Its translation is CSAKARDPAQETQYL.

This clonotype was seen repeatedly, ten times or more. The chain has TRBV7-8 and TRBJ1-1; D might be TRBD1 (5 bases). Germline CDR1 reads SGHVS; CDR2 reads FQNEAQ. Trimming left V 3 bases short and J 2 bases short, with 16 bases between. CDR3 length equals 16 residues. CDR3: CASSFRAGAGNTEAFF. In DNA, the CDR3 is TGTGCCAGCAGCTTCAGGGCAGGCGCGGGAAACACTGAAGCTTTCTTT.

V usage is TRBV6-5 and J usage is TRBJ2-5; D is tentatively TRBD1 or TRBD2 (5 bases each). Germline V gene sequence: CDR1 MNHEY, CDR2 SVGAGI. CDR3 length: 16 residues. Trimming took 4 bases from V and 8 from J, leaving 23 bases between them. The CDR3 DNA sequence: TGTGCCAGCAGTTCTGCAGAGGGGACGGCAGCTTTTACCCAGTACTTC. It is translated as CASSSAEGTAAFTQYF.

Comment on this clonotype: The junction departs from germline at one end; a sequencing error may be responsible. The chain combines TRBV10-3 with TRBJ2-7; possibly TRBD1 for D (5 bases). The germline V gene has CDR1 ENHRY and CDR2 SYGVKD. The CDR3 has 13 amino acids. The chain's CDR3 is CASSYGTGYGQYF. CDR3 bases: TGTGCCAGCAGTTACGGAACAGGCTACGGGCAGTACTTC.

Ten or more counts support this clonotype. The V call is TRBV7-9, the J call TRBJ2-2, with 8 bases fitting TRBD2. CDR1 is SEHNR, CDR2 FQNEAQ, per germline (reference sequence). Losses at the gene ends were 8 bases for V and 4 bases for J; bases not matched to a gene: 3. This CDR3 is built from 13 residues. CDR3 DNA sequence: TGTGCCAGCGTCCGGGAGGGCACCGGGGAGCTGTTTTTT. Amino acid sequence: CASVREGTGELFF.

This sequence joins TRBV7-9 and TRBJ2-5; weak D call: TRBD2 (5 bases). The CDR3 has 14 amino acids. The germline gives CDR1 SEHNR, CDR2 FQNEAQ (reference sequence). Trimming took off 4 bases at V and 5 bases at J, with 14 bases between the two ends. The CDR3 nucleotides read TGTGCCAGCAGCTCAAAAGGACGCGGGGAGACCCAGTACTTC. Protein: CASSSKGRGETQYF.

The CDR3: CASSLPQIYGNTIYF. CDR3 sequence (DNA): TGTGCCAGCAGTTTGCCGCAGATCTATGGAAACACCATATATTTT. The chain couples TRBV7-2 to TRBJ1-3; D gene ambiguous. Per germline, CDR1 SGHTA and CDR2 FQGNSA. The ends were cut back, 6 bases at V and 3 bases at J, with 15 bases in the middle. There are 15 residues in the CDR3. The whole variable domain, remainder taken from reference TRBV7-2 and TRBJ1-3, is GAGVSQSPSNKVTEKGKDVELRCDPISGHTALYWYRQSLGQGLEFLIYFQGNSAPDKSGLPSDRFSAERTGGSVSTLTIQRTQQEDSAVYLCASSLPQIYGNTIYFGEGSWLTVV.

This clonotype was counted ten times or more. The chain combines TRBV29-1 with TRBJ1-5; D is uncertain. The CDR3 is 13 amino acids. V was pared by 6 bases and J by 5 bases, with 14 bases between. From germline, CDR1 is SQVTM and CDR2 ANQGSEA. CDR3 region: CSVTGALDQPQHF. The CDR3 coding sequence is TGCAGCGTCACGGGAGCACTTGATCAGCCCCAGCATTTT.

This chain connects TRBV5-1 to TRBJ1-4; 12 bases map to TRBD1. The CDR3 covers 18 residues. The germline V gene encodes CDR1 SGHRS and CDR2 YFSETQ. The V and J ends lost 4 bases and 5 bases, in that order; junction bases with no gene match: 12. This chain's CDR3 is CASSILGTGGRVNEKLFF. The CDR3, as DNA: TGCGCCAGCAGCATTTTAGGGACAGGGGGCCGCGTCAATGAAAAACTGTTTTTT.

In this sample, this clonotype turned up many times. The chain carries TRBV29-1 and TRBJ1-2, with D hard to call. V lost 7 bases to trimming and J lost 2 bases, with 11 bases between them. Germline V gene lookup returns CDR1 SQVTM and CDR2 ANQGSEA. The CDR3 length is 12 residues. The CDR3 sequence is CSASNMNYGYTF. The DNA of the CDR3 is TGCAGCGCCTCAAATATGAACTATGGCTACACCTTC.

This clonotype was found many times. The chain joins TRBV7-8 to TRBJ2-5; the D gene is possibly TRBD2 (6 bases). V dropped 3 bases and J dropped 4 bases, with 12 bases sitting between them. The CDR3 loop spans 14 amino acids. From germline, CDR1 is SGHVS and CDR2 FQNEAQ. The CDR3 DNA sequence: TGTGCCAGCAGCTTGCTTAGCGGTGCAGAGACCCAGTACTTC. Its protein product is CASSLLSGAETQYF.

This clonotype has at least ten counts. V gene TRBV2 combines with J gene TRBJ2-7, with TRBD1 matching 9 bases. Trimming took 8 bases from V and 4 from J; bases not matched to a gene: 9. Germline loops: CDR1 SNHLY, CDR2 FYNNEI. The CDR3 totals 14 residues. The CDR3 sequence is CASYRDRDSYEQYF. In nucleotides, the CDR3 is TGTGCCAGCTACCGGGACAGGGACAGTTACGAGCAGTACTTC.

This clonotype was counted at least ten times. The genes are TRBV7-6 and TRBJ2-2; possibly TRBD1 for D (5 bases). The CDR3 loop spans 17 amino acids. The V and J ends lost 1 base and 3 bases respectively, with 15 bases between them. The germline gives CDR1 SGHVS, CDR2 FNYEAQ. DNA of the CDR3: TGTGCCAGCAGCTTAGAGCGCCCAGGGATCCACACCGGGGAGCTGTTTTTT. Translating gives CASSLERPGIHTGELFF. Combining the CDR3 with reference TRBV7-6 and TRBJ2-2 gives the whole variable domain GAGVSQSPRYKVTKRGQDVALRCDPISGHVSLYWYRQALGQGPEFLTYFNYEAQQDKSGLPNDRFSAERPEGSISTLTIQRTEQRDSAMYRCASSLERPGIHTGELFFGEGSRLTVL.

This clonotype was seen ten or more times. The V call is TRBV6-1, the J call TRBJ2-5, with D possibly being TRBD2 (6 bases). CDR3 length equals 15 residues. V dropped 5 bases and J dropped 3 bases, with 16 bases sitting between them. CDR1 and CDR2 (germline): MNHNS, SASEGT. The CDR3 sequence is CASSRGTVNEETQYF. CDR3 in DNA: TGTGCCAGCAGTCGGGGGACGGTGAACGAAGAGACCCAGTACTTC.

This chain joins TRBV9 and TRBJ2-2; 7 positions agree with TRBD2. V shed 0 bases, J shed 5 bases, and the junction held 4 bases outside the gene matches. CDR3 length: 15 amino acids. Germline CDR1 and CDR2: SGDLS and YYNGEE. The DNA for the CDR3 is TGTGCCAGCAGCGTAGGAAGGGAGGGGACCGGGGAGCTGTTTTTT. Protein sequence: CASSVGREGTGELFF.

The chain has TRBV20-1 and TRBJ2-2, with D perhaps TRBD2 (6 bases). Deletions cut 6 bases from V and 5 bases from J, with 22 bases between. The CDR3 consists of 16 residues. CDR1 and CDR2 (germline): DFQATT, SNEGSKA (reference sequence). The chain's CDR3 is CSASHVQGGGTGELFF. The CDR3 coding sequence is TGCAGTGCCTCGCACGTCCAGGGAGGTGGGACCGGGGAGCTGTTTTTT.

This chain joins TRBV7-2 and TRBJ2-7; the D gene could be TRBD1 or TRBD2 (5 bases each). Germline loops: CDR1 SGHTA, CDR2 FQGNSA. Trimming took 1 base from V and 4 from J, leaving 20 bases between them. The CDR3 is 17 amino acids. CDR3 loop: CASSLVSGEGSSYEQYF. DNA of the CDR3: TGTGCCAGCAGCTTAGTTTCAGGAGAGGGGTCGTCTTACGAGCAGTACTTC.

The V and J genes are TRBV4-3 and TRBJ2-7; no clear D gene. Trimming took off 1 base at V and 7 bases at J, with 11 bases between the two ends. The CDR3 runs 13 residues. Germline loops: CDR1 LGHNA, CDR2 YSLEER. As DNA, the CDR3 is TGCGCCAGCAGCCAAGTACTGACGGGTGAGCAGTACTTC. Residues: CASSQVLTGEQYF.

V usage is TRBV5-5 and J usage is TRBJ1-4, with a possible D match to TRBD1 (5 bases). Germline CDR1 and CDR2: SGHKS and YYEKEE (reference sequence). The CDR3 spans 15 residues. V shed 4 bases and J shed 7 bases, with 17 bases lying between them. The CDR3 sequence: CASSPTGQGAEKLFF. As DNA, the CDR3 is TGTGCCAGCAGCCCCACGGGCCAGGGAGCTGAAAAACTGTTTTTT. Complete variable domain (other parts from reference TRBV5-5 and TRBJ1-4): DAGVTQSPTHLIKTRGQQVTLRCSPISGHKSVSWYQQVLGQGPQFIFQYYEKEERGRGNFPDRFSARQFPNYSSELNVNALLLGDSALYLCASSPTGQGAEKLFFGSGTQLSVL.

A remark on this clonotype: A read error is likely, as this CDR3 ends without the conserved phenylalanine or tryptophan. The chain joins TRBV12-3 or TRBV12-4 to TRBJ2-7; 11 positions agree with TRBD2. Germline trimming cut 3 bases from V and 4 bases from J; bases unmatched to any gene: 5. The CDR3 runs 15 residues. The DNA for the CDR3 is TGTGCCAGCAGTTTCACTAGCGGGAGTTGGTACGAGCAGTACCTC. Amino acid sequence: CASSFTSGSWYEQYL.

The chain employs TRBV20-1 and TRBJ1-5; no definite D call. The V gene's germline CDR1 is DFQATT and CDR2 SNEGSKA (reference sequence). The CDR3 has 17 amino acids. The V end lost 2 bases, the J end lost 3 bases, and 20 bases lay between the germline ends. The CDR3 spells CSARMADGREFNQPQHF. CDR3 DNA sequence: TGCAGTGCTAGAATGGCAGACGGTCGGGAATTCAATCAGCCCCAGCATTTT.

The chain has TRBV5-1 and TRBJ1-1; tentative D call: TRBD1 (6 bases). This CDR3 contains 16 residues. Germline V gives CDR1 SGHRS, CDR2 YFSETQ. V was cut by 0 bases and J by 3 bases, with 15 bases left in between. CDR3 nucleotides: TGCGCCAGCAGCTTGGTTTCGCAGGGGTCGGACACTGAAGCTTTCTTT. This sequence encodes CASSLVSQGSDTEAFF.

J is TRBJ1-5 and V is TRBV9; D might be TRBD1 (5 bases). The CDR3 sequence is 15 residues long. Germline CDR1 reads SGDLS; CDR2 reads YYNGEE. The V and J ends lost 3 bases and 7 bases respectively, with 17 bases between them. CDR3 loop: CASSAIGGGGQPQHF. CDR3 sequence (DNA): TGTGCCAGCAGCGCAATCGGGGGTGGGGGGCAGCCCCAGCATTTT.

The CDR3 DNA reads TGTGCCAGTAGGGTCGGACAGGGTGTAACTGGGGCCAACGTCCTGACTTTC. Its translation: CASRVGQGVTGANVLTF. V gene TRBV19 combines with J gene TRBJ2-6, with 8 positions matching TRBD1. The germline V gene encodes CDR1 LNHDA and CDR2 SQIVND (reference sequence). The CDR3 spans 17 residues. Germline trimming cut 6 bases from V and 2 bases from J; bases unmatched to any gene: 9. The complete variable domain, with remaining parts taken from reference TRBV19 and TRBJ2-6, reads DGGITQSPKYLFRKEGQNVTLSCEQNLNHDAMYWYRQDPGQGLRLIYYSQIVNDFQKGDIAEGYSVSREKKESFPLTVTSAQKNPTAFYLCASRVGQGVTGANVLTFGAGSRLTVL.

The V gene is TRBV5-4, the J gene TRBJ2-6; no firm D call. Per germline, CDR1 SGHNT and CDR2 YYREEE (reference sequence). This CDR3 comprises 15 residues. The V and J ends lost 1 base and 8 bases respectively, with 13 bases between them. As DNA, the CDR3 is TGTGCCAGCAGCTTGAAAAGCTCTCCCTCCAACGTCCTGACTTTC. Its translation: CASSLKSSPSNVLTF.

The V call is TRBV29-1, the J call TRBJ2-7, with TRBD1 matching over 9 bases. J was trimmed by 0 bases and V by 7 bases; bases with no gene match: 4. Germline CDR1 SQVTM, CDR2 ANQGSEA. This CDR3 has 13 residues. The CDR3 DNA sequence: TGCAGCGCAACGGACAGGGGCTCCTACGAGCAGTACTTC. Its translation: CSATDRGSYEQYF.

Remarks on this clonotype: Since a much larger clone is just one base distant, this may be a read error. The chain joins TRBV9 to TRBJ2-5; 7 nucleotides align to TRBD1. The CDR3 covers 11 residues. CDR1 and CDR2 (germline): SGDLS, YYNGEE. V dropped 4 bases and J dropped 9; count of bases not matched to a gene: 3. The CDR3 sequence is CASSQRGPQYF. The CDR3 DNA reads TGTGCCAGCAGCCAAAGGGGGCCCCAGTACTTC.

This clonotype has ten or more counts. The chain's CDR3 is CAISEGGSNQPQHF. CDR3 coding DNA: TGTGCCATCAGTGAAGGCGGTAGCAATCAGCCCCAGCATTTT. The chain links TRBV10-3 to TRBJ1-5; D gene unclear. The CDR3 has 14 residues. Germline CDR1 and CDR2: ENHRY and SYGVKD. Trimming took off 3 bases at V and 0 bases at J, with 6 bases between the two ends.